A single TCR beta chain is shown here with its context. This clone has only one observation. Its specific antigen is unknown. No much larger clonotype is one base removed from it; base qualities were not supplied. V trim: 2 bases; J trim: 9 bases; unmatched bases: 5. In the germline V gene (reference sequence), CDR1 corresponds to LGHDT and CDR2 to YNNKEL. The CDR3 measures 13 amino acids from cysteine to phenylalanine. The retained sequence is limited to the CDR3, 39 bases, with the frame set at the first base. The sample originates from a study of blood T cell repertoires in COVID-19 (TCRdb year 2020). Some background on the complete study: The collaborator samples originated in the United States, Italy and Spain and spanned the acute and convalescent phases of COVID-19. The material from the prospective study consisted of cDNA or gDNA derived from T cells, B-cell-depleted T cells, or PBMCs. Subjects who had been exposed to COVID-19, were actively infected with it, or had recovered from it provided the deeply sampled blood TCRbeta repertoires that made up the dataset. The repertoires were released in a freely available public database meant as a resource for research on the immune response to SARS-CoV-2. The samples were drawn from two sources: the first 160 participants of the ongoing ImmuneRACE study, and 1,000 to 1,500 subjects contributed by 6 global collaborators. Sample metadata almost always included a de-identified subject ID, COVID-19 status, age in years and sex. HLA class I and class II types, where available, came from metadata supplied by the sample provider rather than from assay-based typing. On the study overall, not on this receptor specifically: The amount of clinical and demographic metadata varied by source and participant and was provided uncurated.

Whole blood was collected in K2EDTA tubes by collaborating institutions according to the institutions' own protocols. For TCRbeta analysis, collaborator samples were shipped as frozen whole blood, as isolated PBMCs, or as DNA extracted from either sample type. TCRbeta CDR3 regions were amplified from genomic DNA using the immunoSEQ Assay, a bias-controlled multiplex PCR. The original pipeline was this. The number of nucleated cells in each sample was estimated from the amplification of reference gene primers within the assay. To quantify the absolute abundance of each unique TCRbeta CDR3 rearrangement, sequence reads were collapsed and filtered. For each sample, productive Simpson clonality was calculated by taking the square root of Simpson's diversity index across productive rearrangements. TCRdb carries this immuneACCESS record with in-frame sequences only. Its versions omit some clonotypes, under half of them owing to an unresolved V gene in the studies checked, with the rest unexplained. V and J calls and clone size are those listed in that table; D and trimming were worked out from the DNA. For this sample the table gives around 60,000 clones, of which approximately 75% were detected only once. The ten largest clones add up to just under 15% of the sample.

The sequence was collected from an elderly man with acute or convalescent COVID-19. Input material: peripheral blood. This chain joins TRBV3-1 (or the pseudogene TRBV3-2) to TRBJ1-1; 8 bases in between match TRBD1. The nucleotide sequence reads TGTGCCAGCAGCCAATTCCCAGGGGGCAAAGCTTTCTTT. It translates to CASSQFPGGKAFF.